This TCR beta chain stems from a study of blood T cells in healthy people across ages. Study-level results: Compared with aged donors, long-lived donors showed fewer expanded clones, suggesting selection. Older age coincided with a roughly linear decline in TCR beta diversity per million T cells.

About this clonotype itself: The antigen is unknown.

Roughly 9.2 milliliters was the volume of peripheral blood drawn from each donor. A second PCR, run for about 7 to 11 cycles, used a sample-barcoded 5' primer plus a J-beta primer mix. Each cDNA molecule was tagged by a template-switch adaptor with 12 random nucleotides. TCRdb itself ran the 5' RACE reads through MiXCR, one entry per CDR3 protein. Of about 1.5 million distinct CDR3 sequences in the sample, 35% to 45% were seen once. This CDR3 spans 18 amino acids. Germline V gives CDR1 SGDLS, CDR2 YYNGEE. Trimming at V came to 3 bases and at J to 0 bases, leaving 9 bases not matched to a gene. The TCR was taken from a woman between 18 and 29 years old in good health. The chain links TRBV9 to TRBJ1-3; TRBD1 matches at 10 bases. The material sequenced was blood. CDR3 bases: TGTGCCAGCAGCGCATCGCCGGGACAGGGGATCTCTGGAAACACCATATATTTT. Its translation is CASSASPGQGISGNTIYF.